These 22 T cell receptor beta chains were all obtained from the same sample, sequenced in a study of cytomegalovirus exposure and HLA in healthy donors. 60 Vbeta and 13 Jbeta primers were used in PCR. Method: immunoSEQ multiplex PCR; TCRdb's copy keeps in-frame clones and lacks some. The sample has around 99,000 clones, around four fifths seen once; the top ten hold 7.8%. Sequenced material: PBMCs. Receptor source: a man aged 25 to 40 in good health and CMV-seronegative.

The rearrangement links TRBV30 to TRBJ1-5; the D gene is possibly TRBD1 (6 bases). Germline values: CDR1 GTSNPN, CDR2 SVGIG (reference sequence). V lost 1 base, J lost 4 bases, and 8 bases lay in between. This CDR3 is built from 13 residues. CDR3 bases: TGTGCCTGGAGTGGGACAGAAAATCAGCCCCAGCATTTT. It translates to CAWSGTENQPQHF. Full variable domain (remainder filled in from reference TRBV30 and TRBJ1-5): SQTIHQWPATLVQPVGSPLSLECTVEGTSNPNLYWYRQAAGRGLQLLFYSVGIGQISSEVPQNLSASRPQDRQFILSSKKLLLSDSGFYLCAWSGTENQPQHFGDGTRLSIL.

This clone has only a few counts. The rearrangement joins TRBV19 to TRBJ2-3; a weak D match, TRBD2 (5 bases). CDR1 and CDR2 (germline): LNHDA, SQIVND (reference sequence). The CDR3 is made up of 11 amino acids. Trimming left V 8 bases short and J 5 bases short, with 8 bases between. This CDR3 reads CASRTGDTQYF. The DNA for the CDR3 is TGTGCCAGTCGGACTGGAGATACGCAGTATTTT.

This clone was detected only a few times. This sequence joins TRBV9 and TRBJ2-7, with a tentative D call TRBD2 (5 bases). V was pared by 3 bases and J by 2 bases, with 18 bases between. This CDR3 is built from 16 residues. Germline V lookup: CDR1 SGDLS, CDR2 YYNGEE. This CDR3 reads CASSGSLRASTYEQYF. The CDR3 DNA sequence: TGTGCCAGCAGCGGGAGTTTGCGGGCGTCGACCTACGAGCAGTACTTC.

This clone was counted only a few times. The rearrangement uses TRBV2 and TRBJ2-6; 7 nucleotides match TRBD1. CDR3 size: 13 residues. Germline V gene data show CDR1 as SNHLY and CDR2 as FYNNEI. The V and J ends lost 5 bases and 14 bases, in that order; junction bases with no gene match: 9. This CDR3 is CASSPGQQSLLTF. The DNA for the CDR3 is TGTGCCAGCAGTCCGGGACAGCAATCACTCCTGACTTTC.

The V gene is TRBV9, the J gene TRBJ2-5; the D gene is possibly TRBD2 (7 bases). The CDR3 is 15 amino acids. Trimming cost V 2 bases and J 5 bases, with 16 bases left between them. Per germline, CDR1 SGDLS and CDR2 YYNGEE. Here the CDR3 reads CASSVGGGPRETQYF. CDR3 DNA sequence: TGTGCCAGCAGCGTGGGCGGGGGCCCACGGGAGACCCAGTACTTC.

This chain links TRBV6-1 with TRBJ2-1, with 10 bases identical to TRBD2. The CDR3 consists of 14 residues. V trimming: 6 bases; J trimming: 2 bases; junction bases outside the gene matches: 1. Germline V gene data show CDR1 as MNHNS and CDR2 as SASEGT. CDR3 sequence: CASRSGGAYNEQFF. Here the CDR3 DNA reads TGTGCCAGCAGAAGCGGGGGGGCCTACAATGAGCAGTTCTTC.

This clone occurred once. This chain links TRBV19 with TRBJ2-7, with 9 bases that match TRBD2. V was clipped by 6 bases and J by 0 bases; unmatched bases: 3. The CDR3 totals 14 residues. Germline V lookup: CDR1 LNHDA, CDR2 SQIVND (reference sequence). The CDR3 bases are TGTGCCAGTAGCCTAGCGGGAAGCTCCTACGAGCAGTACTTC. Amino acids: CASSLAGSSYEQYF.

The chain combines TRBV29-1 with TRBJ2-7; TRBD2 matches at 9 bases. The CDR3 is made up of 14 amino acids. The germline V gene encodes CDR1 SQVTM and CDR2 ANQGSEA. J gave up 1 base and V 2 bases, and 3 bases lay outside the gene matches. The CDR3 DNA follows: TGCAGCGTTGAACTAGCGGGATCGTCCTACGAGCAGTACTTC. Residues: CSVELAGSSYEQYF.

A note on this clone: At one end, the junction sequence differs from germline, possibly due to a read error. V and J are TRBV7-9 and TRBJ2-7; no firm D call. The CDR3 loop spans 12 amino acids. Germline CDR1 and CDR2: SEHNR and FQNEAQ (reference sequence). CDR3 region: CSSSDSSYEQYF. For the CDR3, the DNA is TGTTCCAGCAGCGACTCTAGCTACGAGCAGTACTTC.

The rearrangement uses TRBV28 and TRBJ2-3; TRBD1 matches at 7 bases. CDR3 length: 14 amino acids. The V segment lost 4 bases and the J segment 1 base; nucleotides outside the gene matches: 2. CDR1 is MDHEN, CDR2 SYDVKM, per germline. CDR3 in amino acids: CASSYGTGTDTQYF. CDR3 in DNA: TGTGCCAGCAGTTACGGGACAGGCACAGATACGCAGTATTTT.

A few counts support this clone. The chain couples TRBV5-1 to TRBJ1-4; D might be TRBD1 (5 bases). Trimming cost V 4 bases and J 0 bases, with 10 bases left between them. The CDR3 loop spans 15 amino acids. Per the germline V gene, CDR1 is SGHRS and CDR2 is YFSETQ. The CDR3 DNA reads as TGCGCCAGCAGCCTGGCGGGGGCAACTAATGAAAAACTGTTTTTT. Translation gives CASSLAGATNEKLFF. Full variable domain (rest looked up from reference TRBV5-1 and TRBJ1-4): KAGVTQTPRYLIKTRGQQVTLSCSPISGHRSVSWYQQTPGQGLQFLFEYFSETQRNKGNFPGRFSGRQFSNSRSEMNVSTLELGDSALYLCASSLAGATNEKLFFGSGTQLSVL.

V usage is TRBV19 and J usage is TRBJ2-5; 12 nucleotides match TRBD2. Germline lookup yields CDR1 LNHDA and CDR2 SQIVND (reference sequence). J was trimmed by 5 bases and V by 4 bases; bases with no gene match: 8. The CDR3 has 16 amino acids. In DNA, the CDR3 is TGTGCCAGTAGTACCCTAGCGGGGGGGCCCCAGGAGACCCAGTACTTC. Protein product: CASSTLAGGPQETQYF.

This chain uses TRBV6-5 with TRBJ2-7; 13 bases fit TRBD2. The CDR3 consists of 14 residues. V lost 4 bases, J lost 4 bases, and 1 base stayed unmatched. CDR1 is MNHEY and CDR2 is SVGAGI in the germline V gene. CDR3 DNA: TGTGCCAGCAGTTGGACTAGCGGGGGATACGAGCAGTACTTC. Amino acids: CASSWTSGGYEQYF.

The chain recombines TRBV19 with TRBJ2-2; 9 nucleotides match TRBD2. J was trimmed by 6 bases and V by 3 bases; bases with no gene match: 5. Germline loops: CDR1 LNHDA, CDR2 SQIVND (reference sequence). The CDR3 runs 15 residues. This CDR3 reads CASSIAGGNAGELFF. CDR3 coding DNA: TGTGCCAGTAGTATCGCGGGAGGGAATGCCGGGGAGCTGTTTTTT.

This clone appeared a single time. V and J are TRBV28 and TRBJ2-7; 9 bases fit TRBD1. Looked up from germline, CDR1 is MDHEN and CDR2 is SYDVKM. V was pared by 7 bases and J by 3 bases, with 7 bases of the junction left unmatched. The CDR3 length is 14 residues. The CDR3, as DNA: TGTGCCAGCACTCCGGGACAGGGCTTCTACGAGCAGTACTTC. Residues: CASTPGQGFYEQYF.

The chain is built from TRBV7-8 and TRBJ2-1, with 9 bases fitting TRBD2. V shed 8 bases, J shed 7 bases, and the junction held 15 bases outside the gene matches. Germline V gene lookup returns CDR1 SGHVS and CDR2 FQNEAQ. This CDR3 is built from 16 residues. CDR3 sequence (DNA): TGTGCCAGCCGCTCTGGGCTAGCGGGAAAATGGAATGAGCAGTTCTTC. Translating gives CASRSGLAGKWNEQFF.

V and J are TRBV29-1 and TRBJ1-4; D is perhaps TRBD1 (5 bases). With 5 bases removed from V and 4 bases from J, the gap between germline ends came to 14 bases. There are 14 residues in the CDR3. The V gene's germline CDR1 is SQVTM and CDR2 ANQGSEA. In nucleotides, the CDR3 is TGCAGCGTTTCCAACGGGGGGATTAATGAAAAACTGTTTTTT. This encodes CSVSNGGINEKLFF. The full variable domain, its missing parts supplied by reference TRBV29-1 and TRBJ1-4, is SAVISQKPSRDICQRGTSLTIQCQVDSQVTMMFWYRQQPGQSLTLIATANQGSEATYESGFVIDKFPISRPNLTFSTLTVSNMSPEDSSIYLCSVSNGGINEKLFFGSGTQLSVL.

The chain employs TRBV9 and TRBJ2-5, with 10 nucleotides matching TRBD1. Germline assignment: CDR1 SGDLS and CDR2 YYNGEE. CDR3 length: 14 residues. V was clipped by 3 bases and J by 5 bases; unmatched bases: 4. The CDR3: CASSGTGGMETQYF. The CDR3 bases are TGTGCCAGCAGCGGGACAGGGGGAATGGAGACCCAGTACTTC.

The chain employs TRBV6-5 and TRBJ2-3; weak D call: TRBD1 (7 bases). CDR3 length equals 11 residues. Germline CDR1 MNHEY, CDR2 SVGAGI. Trimming left V 4 bases short and J 9 bases short, with 8 bases between. The CDR3: CASSSGGTQYF. The CDR3 DNA is TGTGCCAGCAGTTCAGGGGGGACGCAGTATTTT.

The V and J genes are TRBV19 and TRBJ1-5; 9 bases align to TRBD1. Looked up from germline, CDR1 is LNHDA and CDR2 is SQIVND (reference sequence). CDR3 size: 17 residues. V trimming: 6 bases; J trimming: 0 bases; junction bases outside the gene matches: 9. The CDR3 nucleotides read TGTGCCAGTAGCCCCTCGACAGGGGGTAATAGCAATCAGCCCCAGCATTTT. Translation: CASSPSTGGNSNQPQHF.

This chain connects TRBV5-4 to TRBJ2-2, with 8 bases identical to TRBD2. CDR1 and CDR2 (germline): SGHNT, YYREEE (reference sequence). V was pared by 1 base and J by 3 bases, with 5 bases of the junction left unmatched. The CDR3 covers 16 residues. Here the CDR3 reads CASSLLHGGDTGELFF. CDR3 bases: TGTGCCAGCAGCTTGTTGCACGGGGGGGACACCGGGGAGCTGTTTTTT.

CDR3 DNA: TGTGCCAGCAGCTTTTTGGGGGGAAGAGGGTACACTGAAGCTTTCTTT. As protein: CASSFLGGRGYTEAFF. The genes are TRBV7-9 and TRBJ1-1; D is possibly TRBD1 (5 bases). This CDR3 spans 16 amino acids. The ends were cut back, 3 bases at V and 3 bases at J, with 17 bases in the middle. In germline, CDR1 is SEHNR, CDR2 FQNEAQ (reference sequence).